These T cell receptor beta chains were read from a single sample in a study of cytomegalovirus exposure and HLA in healthy donors. Clones were read by immunoSEQ multiplex PCR, and TCRdb kept only the in-frame ones, dropping some. Of about 160,000 clones in the sample, 80% to 85% are singletons; the top ten hold approximately 1.2%. Sequences were obtained from PBMCs. The origin of the receptors is a boy aged 2 to 9 in good health and CMV-seronegative. Both conserved end residues are part of each CDR3. The D gene is left open where the match is weak. Expanded clones are given a class, and other clones once, few, many or no size at all.

.	TRBV5-8	.	TRBJ1-2	TGTGCCAGCAGCTCTGGAGACTCACCCTATGGCTACACCTTC	CASSSGDSPYGYTF
TRBD2	TRBV5-6	.	TRBJ2-1	TGTGCCAGCAGACCAAACAGGGGGACCGGACTAGCGGGGGACAATGAGCAGTTCTTC	CASRPNRGTGLAGDNEQFF
.	TRBV5-1	.	TRBJ2-7	TGCGCCAGCAGCTTTGGGGGGGCGGATGCCTACGAGCAGTACTTC	CASSFGGADAYEQYF
TRBD2	TRBV19	.	TRBJ2-3	TGTGCCAGTAGTAACCGACTAGCGGGGTCGGATACGCAGTATTTT	CASSNRLAGSDTQYF
TRBD1	TRBV30	.	TRBJ1-1	TGTGCCTGGAGAGGGGACAGGGGAACGAACACTGAAGCTTTCTTT	CAWRGDRGTNTEAFF
TRBD2	TRBV6-6	.	TRBJ2-1	TGTGCCAGCAGTTACGGGACTAGCGGGATGGCTGAGCAGTTCTTC	CASSYGTSGMAEQFF
.	TRBV19	.	TRBJ1-1	TGTGCCAGTAGTCTACTGAACACTGAAGCTTTCTTT	CASSLLNTEAFF
TRBD2	TRBV7-7	.	TRBJ2-5	TGTGCTAGCAGCTTTACAAGCGGGAGTGGAGAGACCCAGTACTTC	CASSFTSGSGETQYF
.	TRBV27	few	TRBJ1-2	TGTGCCAGCAGTTTATCGACTCAGGGTACTGGCTACACCTTC	CASSLSTQGTGYTF
TRBD1	TRBV13	.	TRBJ1-2	TGTGCCAGCAGCCTATCGGGACAGGGGGCCATAACCTCAGGGATGAATGGCTACACCTTC	CASSLSGQGAITSGMNGYTF
TRBD1	TRBV11-2	.	TRBJ1-2	TGTGCCAGCAGTAATACAGGGGATCCCTATGGCTACACCTTC	CASSNTGDPYGYTF
.	TRBV2	.	TRBJ1-1	TGTGCCAGCAGTGAAGCTTTCGGACAGACAAACACTGAAGCTTTCTTT	CASSEAFGQTNTEAFF
.	TRBV7-2	.	TRBJ2-7	TGTGCCAGCAGCCACTCCTACGAGCAGTACTTC	CASSHSYEQYF
.	TRBV5-4	.	TRBJ2-3	TGTGCCAGCAGCCAGCGGGATGGGGGGGCAAGCACAGATACGCAGTATTTT	CASSQRDGGASTDTQYF
TRBD1	TRBV13	.	TRBJ2-7	TGTGCCAGCAGCTTGAGAACCGGGACAGGGTCCTACGAGCAGTACTTC	CASSLRTGTGSYEQYF
.	TRBV7-3	.	TRBJ1-1	TGTGCCAGCAGCTTAACTCCGAGGACTGGAGCTTTCTTT	CASSLTPRTGAFF
.	TRBV27	.	TRBJ2-1	TGTGCCAGCAGACCCCGGGAGAACAATGAGCAGTTCTTC	CASRPRENNEQFF
.	TRBV6-9	.	TRBJ1-1	TGTGCCAGCAGTTATGGGACAACGGGGATGAACACTGAAGCTTTCTTT	CASSYGTTGMNTEAFF
.	TRBV5-1	.	TRBJ2-5	TGCGCCAGCAGCCCGGGGATCGGCCAGTACTTC	CASSPGIGQYF
.	TRBV11-2	.	TRBJ2-5	TGTGCCAGCAGCTTAAACCGACCGCAGGGGGAGACCCAGTACTTC	CASSLNRPQGETQYF
TRBD1	TRBV30	.	TRBJ1-4	TGTGCCTGGAGCAAAACAGGGGTTTTCACTAATGAAAAACTGTTTTTT	CAWSKTGVFTNEKLFF
.	TRBV6-5	.	TRBJ2-3	TGTGCCAGCAGCCCCGTCGGTTCAGATACGCAGTATTTT	CASSPVGSDTQYF
.	TRBV21-1	.	TRBJ1-2	TGTGCCATCAATCGAGGGTACTATGGCTACACCTTC	CAINRGYYGYTF
.	TRBV7-8	.	TRBJ2-3	TGTGCCAGCAGCCCTTTGGGCAGTCTCACAGATACGCAGTATTTT	CASSPLGSLTDTQYF
.	TRBV5-6	.	TRBJ2-3	TGTGCCAGCAGCTTGGCCGGGACAGATACGCAGTATTTT	CASSLAGTDTQYF
.	TRBV5-1	.	TRBJ2-1	TGCGCCAGCAGCTCCCCGGGGGTGGCCTACAATGAGCAGTTCTTC	CASSSPGVAYNEQFF
.	TRBV27	.	TRBJ1-4	TGTGCCAGCAGTCGCAGGGCTGTGGAAAAACTGTTTTTT	CASSRRAVEKLFF
TRBD1	TRBV15	.	TRBJ2-5	TGTGCCACCAGCAGAGATCCCCCAAGGACAGGGGGCCAAACCCAGTACTTC	CATSRDPPRTGGQTQYF
TRBD1	TRBV5-4	.	TRBJ2-2	TGTGCCAGCAGCTTGGGTGGGACAGGGCGATTTAGTCCCGGGGAGCTGTTTTTT	CASSLGGTGRFSPGELFF
TRBD2	TRBV4-1	.	TRBJ2-5	TGCGCCAGCAGCCAGAACCCTAGCGGGGGGGCCTTAGAGACCCAGTACTTC	CASSQNPSGGALETQYF
.	TRBV7-2	.	TRBJ2-3	TGTGCCAGCAGCTTATACGGGAGTGGCACAGATACGCAGTATTTT	CASSLYGSGTDTQYF
TRBD1	TRBV2	once	TRBJ1-2	TGTGCCAGCAGGAACAGGGGGTTATACTATGGCTACACCTTC	CASRNRGLYYGYTF
TRBD1	TRBV30	.	TRBJ1-2	TGTGCCTGGCAAAAAGAAACAGGGGTCTATGGCTACACCTTC	CAWQKETGVYGYTF
.	TRBV6-5	once	TRBJ2-1	TGTGCCAGCAGTTACTCCCAGGGGTGGAGGAATGAGCAGTTCTTC	CASSYSQGWRNEQFF
TRBD1	TRBV6-1	.	TRBJ1-4	TGTGCCAGCAGTGAGGGACAGGGAGTGGAAAAACTGTTTTTT	CASSEGQGVEKLFF
.	TRBV11-2	.	TRBJ1-6	TGTGCCAGCAGCTCCCGAGGGGGAAATTCACCCCTCCACTTT	CASSSRGGNSPLHF
.	TRBV25-1	.	TRBJ1-4	TGTGCCAGCAGTGAATACGGGACGGGGGTGGAAAAACTGTTTTTT	CASSEYGTGVEKLFF
.	TRBV5-6	.	TRBJ1-2	TGTGCCAGCAGCTGGACAGCTAACTATGGCTACACCTTC	CASSWTANYGYTF
.	TRBV29-1	.	TRBJ1-4	TGCAGCGCGAGGGTCGGCGAAAAACTGTTTTTT	CSARVGEKLFF
.	TRBV30	.	TRBJ2-2	TGTGCCTGGCACGGACTAAGGAACACCGGGGAGCTGTTTTTT	CAWHGLRNTGELFF
.	TRBV19	.	TRBJ2-2	TGTGCCAGTAGTATAGCGGGCACCGGGGAGCTGTTTTTT	CASSIAGTGELFF
TRBD2	TRBV6-5	.	TRBJ2-5	TGTGCCAGCAGTTACAGAGCGGGGGGGCAGGAGACCCAGTACTTC	CASSYRAGGQETQYF
TRBD2	TRBV2	.	TRBJ2-3	TGTGCCAGCAGTGAAGGTGCCCTAGCGGGGGGCTCCACAGATACGCAGTATTTT	CASSEGALAGGSTDTQYF
.	TRBV11-2	.	TRBJ2-2	TGTGCCAGCAGCTCACCCCGTAGCCGGAGTACCGGGGAGCTGTTTTTT	CASSSPRSRSTGELFF
TRBD1	TRBV4-2	once	TRBJ2-1	TGTGCCAGCAGCCAAGATATCGGACAGGGGATCAATGAGCAGTTCTTC	CASSQDIGQGINEQFF
.	TRBV9	.	TRBJ1-1	TGTGCCAGCAGCGTAGGTGGGAGCGACACTGAAGCTTTCTTT	CASSVGGSDTEAFF
.	TRBV7-9	.	TRBJ1-4	TGTGCCAGCAGCATCAGCGGTGAAGGTGGTAATGAAAAACTGTTTTTT	CASSISGEGGNEKLFF
TRBD2	TRBV6-1	once	TRBJ2-1	TGTGCCAGCAGTGAATGGGAGCGGGGTTCCTACAATGAGCAGTTCTTC	CASSEWERGSYNEQFF
.	TRBV7-6	.	TRBJ1-2	TGTGCCAACTCTTCGTGCCCTGATGGCTACACCTTC	CANSSCPDGYTF
.	TRBV4-1	.	TRBJ1-1	TGCGCCAGCAGCCAAGATCTGTTGAACACTGAAGCTTTCTTT	CASSQDLLNTEAFF
TRBD1	TRBV6-5	.	TRBJ1-6	TGTGCCAGCAGGATTACAGGGGGCGATTCACCCCTCCACTTT	CASRITGGDSPLHF
.	TRBV30	.	TRBJ1-1	TGTGCCTGGAGCCTAGGGGTGGTGAACACTGAAGCTTTCTTT	CAWSLGVVNTEAFF
TRBD2	TRBV5-8	.	TRBJ2-7	TGTGCCAGCAGCTTGGGACTAGCACTATCCTACGAGCAGTACTTC	CASSLGLALSYEQYF
.	TRBV19	.	TRBJ1-1	TGTGCCAGTAGTTTGGGAGGCAGGGCAGGCTACACTGAAGCTTTCTTT	CASSLGGRAGYTEAFF
TRBD1	TRBV19	.	TRBJ2-1	TGTGCCAGTAGTAGGGGACAGGGTTCCTACAATGAGCAGTTCTTC	CASSRGQGSYNEQFF
.	TRBV5-4	.	TRBJ2-7	TGTGCCAGCACCCCGGGATACAGGGACAACGAGCAGTACTTC	CASTPGYRDNEQYF
TRBD1	TRBV11-2	.	TRBJ1-2	TGTGCCAGCAGCTTTGGACAGGGCTACGGCTACACCTTC	CASSFGQGYGYTF